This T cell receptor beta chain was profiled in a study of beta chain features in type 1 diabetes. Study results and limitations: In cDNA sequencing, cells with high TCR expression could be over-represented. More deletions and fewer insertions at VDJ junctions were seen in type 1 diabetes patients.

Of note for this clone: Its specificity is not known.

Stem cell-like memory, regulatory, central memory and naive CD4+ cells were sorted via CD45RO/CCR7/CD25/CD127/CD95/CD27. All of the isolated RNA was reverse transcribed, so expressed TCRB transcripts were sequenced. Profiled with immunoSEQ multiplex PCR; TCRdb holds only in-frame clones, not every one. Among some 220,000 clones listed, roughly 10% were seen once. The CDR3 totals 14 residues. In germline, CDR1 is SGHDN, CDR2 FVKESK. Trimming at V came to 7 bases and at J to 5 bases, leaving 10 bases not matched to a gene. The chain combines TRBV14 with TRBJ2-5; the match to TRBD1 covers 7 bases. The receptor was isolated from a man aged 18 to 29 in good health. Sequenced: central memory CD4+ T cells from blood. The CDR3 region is CASNKDRASETQYF. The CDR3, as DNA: TGTGCCAGCAACAAAGACAGGGCGTCCGAGACCCAGTACTTC.